This T cell receptor beta chain was recorded in a study of blood T cells in healthy people across ages. Across the study: About one barcoded beta molecule per two T cells was captured by template switching. Overall study findings and caveats: Higher diversity and more naive CD4+ cells were features of long-lived donors, compared to aged donors. The fall in TCR beta diversity per million T cells was roughly linear with age.

As to this clonotype: What it binds is unknown.

The CDR3 runs to 12 residues. Germline lookup yields CDR1 SQVTM and CDR2 ANQGSEA. Between the trimmed V and J ends, which lost 4 bases and 0 bases, there was a span of 6 bases. RNA extraction gave at least 5.5 micrograms of total RNA per sample. Then a second PCR, running about 6 to 11 cycles, was carried out with a sample-barcoded 5' primer and a J-beta primer mix. TCRdb recomputed calls from the 5' RACE reads with MiXCR, one row per CDR3 protein. The sample lists 1.5 million to 2 million distinct CDR3 sequences, roughly 28% occurring once. The sequence was obtained from a woman aged 30 to 39 in good health. The chain joins TRBV29-1 to TRBJ1-2, with D hard to call. The sample taken for sequencing was blood. This CDR3 reads CSVGHANYGYTF. The DNA of the CDR3 is TGCAGCGTTGGGCACGCTAACTATGGCTACACCTTC.